This T cell receptor beta chain was documented in a study of cytomegalovirus exposure and HLA in healthy donors. Researchers ran the PCR with 60 Vbeta and 13 Jbeta primers. Only in-frame clones appear in the TCRdb table, and some are missing; sequencing was by immunoSEQ multiplex PCR. The table shows around 220,000 clones, with more than 60% occurring only once. Germline V gives CDR1 MDHEN, CDR2 SYDVKM. The CDR3 length is 13 residues. The V gene end was trimmed by 6 bases and the J gene end by 4 bases; junction bases not matched to a gene: 2. This clonotype was obtained from a man in his forties or fifties in good health and CMV-seronegative. The chain joins TRBV28 to TRBJ1-4, with 7 bases aligning to TRBD1. Sequencing was carried out using PBMCs. The CDR3, as DNA: TGTGCCAGCAGGGGACAGATTAATGAAAAACTGTTTTTT. It translates to CASRGQINEKLFF.